The present TCR beta chain was sequenced within a study of T cells after posttransplantation cyclophosphamide. Study-wide findings and caveats: Recipient CMV seropositivity and CMV reactivation strongly tracked TRB clonality. Later post-transplant blood repertoires were often dominated by donor CD8+ memory clones. Blood and skin or GI T cell repertoires showed limited TRB overlap.

This related bone marrow graft donor gave peripheral blood on the day of marrow donation. As concerns this clone: Its antigen is undetermined.

TCRdb's copy holds only in-frame clones and misses some; the assay was immunoSEQ multiplex PCR. The table lists approximately 31,000 clones, with no singletons. Sequencing was carried out using PBMCs. The sequence was collected from a woman aged 30 to 39 in good health and a related stem cell transplant donor.

CDR3 amino acids: CASTYREGGELFF. CDR3 sequence (DNA): TGCGCCAGCACGTACAGGGAGGGCGGGGAGCTGTTTTTT. The genes are TRBV5-1 and TRBJ2-2; D might be TRBD2 (7 bases). With 6 bases removed from V and 7 bases from J, the gap between germline ends came to 13 bases. CDR3 length: 13 residues. CDR1 and CDR2 from the germline V gene are SGHRS and YFSETQ.